The 18 T cell receptor beta chains in this list originate from one sample, sequenced in a study of metastatic and nonmetastatic thyroid tumors. Until they underwent thyroid surgery, no patient had received any treatment. TCRdb reassembled clones from the PCR reads with MiXCR. The sample lists about 28,000 clones; less than 30% were seen once. The sequenced sample consisted of blood. Source of these receptors: a female donor with papillary thyroid cancer or a benign thyroid nodule (not recorded which). Some clones in this sample may be carry-over from other donors' samples.

The chain carries TRBV7-2 and TRBJ2-7; D may be TRBD1 (5 bases). The CDR3 has 14 residues. Germline V gene lookup returns CDR1 SGHTA and CDR2 FQGNSA. V lost 1 base and J lost 4, with 11 bases in between. CDR3 DNA sequence: TGTGCCAGCAGCTTAGGGCAGGGCCGGTACGAGCAGTACTTC. Translating gives CASSLGQGRYEQYF. Using reference TRBV7-2 and TRBJ2-7 for the parts outside the CDR3, the full variable domain is GAGVSQSPSNKVTEKGKDVELRCDPISGHTALYWYRQSLGQGLEFLIYFQGNSAPDKSGLPSDRFSAERTGGSVSTLTIQRTQQEDSAVYLCASSLGQGRYEQYFGPGTRLTVT.

This clone occurred a few times. The V and J genes are TRBV5-1 and TRBJ1-1; D is uncertain. The CDR3 loop spans 16 amino acids. Germline CDR1 and CDR2: SGHRS and YFSETQ. V was shortened by 0 bases and J by 0 bases, with 12 bases between the two germline ends. The CDR3 coding sequence is TGCGCCAGCAGCTTGGCTCCTACCGCTATGAACACTGAAGCTTTCTTT. This gives the protein CASSLAPTAMNTEAFF.

This clone was seen once. This chain links TRBV14 with TRBJ1-1; D remains ambiguous. The CDR3 totals 14 residues. Deletions cut 3 bases from V and 4 bases from J, with 12 bases between. Germline CDR1 SGHDN, CDR2 FVKESK. CDR3 nucleotide sequence: TGTGCCAGCAGCCAGGACGGAATGGTCACTGAAGCTTTCTTT. It codes for CASSQDGMVTEAFF.

Many counts were recorded for this clone. The chain has TRBV11-2 and TRBJ2-1; D may be TRBD2 (6 bases). Deletions cut 2 bases from V and 1 base from J, with 18 bases between. Looked up from germline, CDR1 is SGHAT and CDR2 is FQNNGV. The CDR3 has 18 residues. The CDR3 is CASSLNTWREVSYNEQFF. CDR3 DNA: TGTGCCAGCAGCTTAAATACCTGGCGGGAAGTTTCCTACAATGAGCAGTTCTTC.

This clone was observed a handful of times. CDR3 amino acids: CASSPTGTLAQPQHF. The CDR3, as DNA: TGTGCCAGCAGTCCCACCGGGACCCTCGCTCAGCCCCAGCATTTT. This rearrangement joins TRBV27 to TRBJ1-5; D may be TRBD1 (5 bases). Germline values: CDR1 MNHEY, CDR2 SMNVEV (reference sequence). The CDR3 covers 15 residues. V lost 5 bases and J 6 bases, leaving 17 bases between the germline ends.

This clone was seen at least ten times. This sequence joins TRBV27 and TRBJ2-3, with TRBD2 matching 9 bases. The CDR3 runs 16 residues. Germline trimming cut 5 bases from V and 3 bases from J; bases unmatched to any gene: 9. The germline gives CDR1 MNHEY, CDR2 SMNVEV (reference sequence). The CDR3 DNA follows: TGTGCCAGCAGTCGGCTAGCGGGACTGGAGACAGATACGCAGTATTTT. Its protein product is CASSRLAGLETDTQYF.

This clone was found many times. V usage is TRBV20-1 and J usage is TRBJ1-1; D is unclear. Between the trimmed V and J ends, which lost 6 bases and 2 bases, there was a span of 7 bases. The CDR3 consists of 11 residues. Germline V gene sequence: CDR1 DFQATT, CDR2 SNEGSKA (reference sequence). The DNA of the CDR3 is TGCAGTGCCCCAGACAACACTGAAGCTTTCTTT. Amino acid sequence: CSAPDNTEAFF.

This clone ranks as medium-sized. The V call is TRBV27, the J call TRBJ1-2, with TRBD1 matching 7 bases. The CDR3 loop spans 15 amino acids. J lost 4 bases, V lost 5 bases, and 10 bases had no gene match. In germline, CDR1 is MNHEY, CDR2 SMNVEV (reference sequence). The CDR3 reads CASSPSGQSTYGYTF. Here the CDR3 DNA reads TGTGCCAGCAGTCCCTCGGGACAGAGTACCTATGGCTACACCTTC.

This clone appeared many times. The CDR3 coding sequence is TGTGCCAGCAGCCAAGGTTGGGACAGGGGGCGAGGAACTGAAGCTTTCTTT. Translated: CASSQGWDRGRGTEAFF. This chain uses TRBV3-1 with TRBJ1-1; TRBD1 agrees at 12 bases. This CDR3 has 17 residues. CDR1 is LGHDT, CDR2 YNNKEL, per germline (reference sequence). With 1 base clipped from V and 5 bases from J, the junction kept 8 bases outside the gene matches.

This clone occurred a few times. The rearrangement links TRBV28 to TRBJ2-5; 7 bases match TRBD2. V lost 5 bases to trimming and J lost 4 bases; unmatched junction nucleotides: 19. The length of the CDR3 is 18 residues. Per the germline V gene, CDR1 is MDHEN and CDR2 is SYDVKM. The CDR3 loop reads CASSILALVVNSAETQYF. DNA for the CDR3: TGTGCCAGCAGTATACTAGCGTTAGTGGTAAATAGTGCAGAGACCCAGTACTTC.

In its sample, this clone was seen a few times. The J gene is TRBJ2-4, the V gene TRBV12-3 or TRBV12-4; 13 bases line up with TRBD2. Judging by the DNA end, TRBJ2-1 fits better; the J call may be wrong. CDR3 size: 17 residues. The DNA for the CDR3 is TGTGCCAGCAGCCGACCCACAGGACTAGCGGGAGAGCTTGAGCAGTTCTTC. Translating it yields CASSRPTGLAGELEQFF.

In regard to this clone: Its ends do not fully match the called genes, so a read error is possible. The chain recombines TRBV3-1 with TRBJ1-1, with unresolved D. CDR3 size: 13 residues. Germline V gene lookup returns CDR1 LGHDT and CDR2 YNNKEL (reference sequence). CDR3 loop: CASSQGVDTEAFF. CDR3 in DNA: TGTGCCAGTAGCCAAGGAGTGGACACTGAAGCTTTCTTT. Drawing the rest from reference TRBV3-1 and TRBJ1-1, the complete variable domain is DTAVSQTPKYLVTQMGNDKSIKCEQNLGHDTMYWYKQDSKKFLKIMFSYNNKELIINETVPNRFSPKSPDKAHLNLHINSLELGDSAVYFCASSQGVDTEAFFGQGTRLTVV.

V gene TRBV13 combines with J gene TRBJ1-1, with D unclear. The germline V gene has CDR1 PRHDT and CDR2 FYEKMQ (reference sequence). Trimming stripped 5 bases from V and 6 bases from J, with 7 bases between. The CDR3 sequence is 11 residues long. CDR3 sequence (DNA): TGTGCCAGCAGCCAAGGTCCTGAAGCTTTCTTT. It specifies CASSQGPEAFF.

The sample holds many counts of this clone. The chain uses TRBV27 and TRBJ2-4, with TRBD2 identical over 7 bases. V shed 8 bases, J shed 2 bases, and the junction held 9 bases outside the gene matches. The CDR3 loop spans 15 amino acids. Germline V gene lookup returns CDR1 MNHEY and CDR2 SMNVEV (reference sequence). This CDR3 reads CASRGPGGTKNIQYF. The CDR3 DNA follows: TGTGCCAGCCGGGGCCCGGGGGGAACCAAAAACATTCAGTACTTC.

There are many counts of this clone. The chain is built from TRBV15 and TRBJ1-2; 9 nucleotides align to TRBD1. This CDR3 comprises 16 residues. Looked up from germline, CDR1 is LNHNV and CDR2 is YYDKDF (reference sequence). V shed 0 bases and J 9 bases; nucleotides not matched to a gene: 11. The CDR3 nucleotides read TGTGCCACCAGCAGAGATGTCATGTCCGGGACAGGGAGCTACACCTTC. It encodes CATSRDVMSGTGSYTF.

This clone qualifies as medium-sized. The genes are TRBV12-3 or TRBV12-4 and TRBJ1-2, with D possibly matching TRBD1 (6 bases). This CDR3 has 11 residues. V was clipped by 6 bases and J by 10 bases, with 12 bases between them. CDR3 protein: CASRLGQTYTF. CDR3 DNA sequence: TGTGCCAGCAGGCTAGGACAGACCTACACCTTC.

The J gene is TRBJ1-1, the V gene TRBV19; D not resolved. The CDR3 is 14 amino acids. Germline lookup yields CDR1 LNHDA and CDR2 SQIVND (reference sequence). The V end was cut by 7 bases, the J end by 2 bases, with 14 bases between. This CDR3 reads CASTDLQVNTEAFF. The CDR3 DNA reads TGTGCCAGTACCGACCTTCAAGTTAACACTGAAGCTTTCTTT.

The V call is TRBV3-1, the J call TRBJ1-2; D gene ambiguous. CDR1 LGHDT and CDR2 YNNKEL come from the germline V gene (reference sequence). There are 13 residues in the CDR3. Trimming removed 4 bases at V and 10 bases at J, with 16 bases between. This CDR3 is CASSPSARDVYTF. The CDR3, as DNA: TGTGCCAGCAGCCCCTCCGCGAGGGATGTCTACACCTTC.